This T cell receptor beta chain derives from a study of blood T cell repertoires in COVID-19. Study details: T cells, B-cell-depleted T cells, or PBMCs supplied cDNA or gDNA.

Original processing notes: For nucleated cells, counts were estimated from reference gene primer amplification. TCRdb's copy holds only in-frame clones and misses some; the assay was immunoSEQ multiplex PCR. The D gene and trimming were derived from the DNA, and the V and J assignments and clone size from that table. The profile covers 150,000 to 200,000 clones, with 85% appearing a single time and about 3.3% taken by the ten largest. The V end lost 4 bases, the J end lost 0 bases, and 15 bases lay between the germline ends. There are 16 residues in the CDR3. CDR1 is LNHDA and CDR2 is SQIVND in the germline V gene (reference sequence).

The sample comprised peripheral blood. V usage is TRBV19 and J usage is TRBJ2-5; weak D call: TRBD1 (6 bases). The TCR originated in a human donor with acute or convalescent COVID-19. The donor label of this sample is uncertain. The CDR3 sequence is CASSRWQGWDQETQYF. The CDR3 DNA reads TGTGCCAGTAGTAGGTGGCAGGGGTGGGACCAAGAGACCCAGTACTTC. Together with reference TRBV19 and TRBJ2-5, the CDR3 gives the full variable domain: DGGITQSPKYLFRKEGQNVTLSCEQNLNHDAMYWYRQDPGQGLRLIYYSQIVNDFQKGDIAEGYSVSREKKESFPLTVTSAQKNPTAFYLCASSRWQGWDQETQYFGPGTRLLVL.